The present T cell receptor beta chain was sequenced within a study of beta chain features in type 1 diabetes. This clone showed up just a few times. Its antigen remains unidentified. Study findings and constraints: Any PCR bias toward short templates would affect both groups alike. Moderate but significant shortening of TCRB CDR3s was recorded in all four CD4+ subsets from Type 1 diabetes patients.

This CDR3 has 17 residues. Looked up from germline, CDR1 is KGHSH and CDR2 is LQKENI. Trimming at V came to 3 bases and at J to 0 bases, leaving 5 bases not matched to a gene. The investigators reverse transcribed all of the isolated RNA, so they sequenced expressed TCRB transcripts. Sequencing was performed with immunoSEQ multiplex PCR; in TCRdb, only in-frame clones are kept and a portion is missing. The sample lists tens of thousands of clones; under 35% were seen once. The gene calls are TRBV18 and TRBJ2-1, with TRBD2 identical over 10 bases. Source material: stem cell memory CD4+ T cells from blood. This sequence originates from a woman aged 18 to 35 in good health. The CDR3 reads CASSPQSGGGSYNEQFF. Written as DNA, the CDR3 is TGTGCCAGCTCACCCCAGAGCGGGGGGGGCTCCTACAATGAGCAGTTCTTC. The whole variable domain, filled in from reference TRBV18 and TRBJ2-1, reads NAGVMQNPRHLVRRRGQEARLRCSPMKGHSHVYWYRQLPEEGLKFMVYLQKENIIDESGMPKERFSAEFPKEGPSILRIQQVVRGDSAAYFCASSPQSGGGSYNEQFFGPGTRLTVL.